The 16 T cell receptor beta chains below come from one sample, sequenced in a study of T cell repertoires in cytomegalovirus infection. TCRdb re-called the reads with MiXCR, one entry per CDR3 protein. The sample lists a few hundred thousand distinct CDR3 sequences, around 27% occurring once. The source material was PBMCs. These receptors were obtained from a human donor in good health (CMV status not recorded). Some clones in this sample may be carry-over from other donors' samples.

This clonotype was picked up a small number of times. The gene calls are TRBV28 and TRBJ2-3, with unresolved D. Between the trimmed V and J ends, which lost 8 bases and 0 bases, there was a span of 15 bases. The germline V gene has CDR1 MDHEN and CDR2 SYDVKM. The CDR3 length is 15 residues. DNA for the CDR3: TGTGCCAGCGGACCGACCGGTGCTAGCACAGATACGCAGTATTTT. As protein: CASGPTGASTDTQYF.

In this sample, this clonotype turned up a few times. V usage is TRBV2 and J usage is TRBJ2-3, with a tentative D call TRBD2 (5 bases). This CDR3 is built from 15 residues. Germline-derived CDR1 and CDR2 are SNHLY and FYNNEI. The V end lost 4 bases, the J end lost 0 bases, and 11 bases lay between the germline ends. The CDR3 loop is CASSGVASSTDTQYF. In DNA form, the CDR3 reads TGTGCCAGCAGTGGAGTGGCTAGCAGCACAGATACGCAGTATTTT.

The chain employs TRBV7-9 and TRBJ1-6; 12 nucleotides agree with TRBD1. Germline V CDR1 and CDR2: SEHNR, FQNEAQ (reference sequence). The CDR3 has 18 residues. V lost 5 bases to trimming and J lost 3 bases; unmatched junction nucleotides: 8. This CDR3 is CASSDPGTGGYYNSPLHF. The CDR3 DNA sequence: TGTGCCAGCAGCGATCCCGGGACAGGGGGCTACTATAATTCACCCCTCCACTTT.

The chain recombines TRBV7-2 with TRBJ2-3; D gene uncertain. The CDR3 is made up of 13 amino acids. The V gene's germline CDR1 is SGHTA and CDR2 FQGNSA. V lost 7 bases, J lost 4 bases, and 12 bases lay in between. CDR3 bases: TGTGCCAGCAAATCCCCCAACGCAGATACGCAGTATTTT. Its translation: CASKSPNADTQYF.

J is TRBJ2-1 and V is TRBV25-1, with D tentatively TRBD2 (7 bases). V gave up 7 bases and J gave up 10 bases, with 11 bases separating them. Germline loops: CDR1 MGHDK, CDR2 SYGVNS. This CDR3 comprises 11 residues. CDR3 amino acids: CASIRGLEQFF. CDR3 DNA: TGTGCCAGCATCAGGGGACTAGAGCAGTTCTTC.

This clonotype was detected many times. The chain couples TRBV6-2 or TRBV6-3 to TRBJ1-5; the D is unclear. There are 18 residues in the CDR3. With 7 bases removed from V and 0 bases from J, the gap between germline ends came to 22 bases. CDR1 is MNHEY, CDR2 SVGEGT, per germline. The CDR3 spells CASTKTGPLPYSNQPQHF. CDR3 bases: TGTGCCAGCACCAAGACTGGCCCGCTACCTTATAGCAATCAGCCCCAGCATTTT.

The chain joins TRBV11-1 to TRBJ2-1; D gene ambiguous. CDR1 is SGHAT, CDR2 FQDESV, per germline (reference sequence). There are 15 residues in the CDR3. V was trimmed by 5 bases and J by 0 bases, leaving 11 bases between them. The CDR3 loop reads CASSAMGFSYNEQFF. DNA for the CDR3: TGTGCCAGCAGCGCTATGGGGTTCTCCTACAATGAGCAGTTCTTC.

The chain is built from TRBV30 and TRBJ2-3; 9 bases fit TRBD1. Germline-derived CDR1 and CDR2 are GTSNPN and SVGIG (reference sequence). The CDR3 is made up of 14 amino acids. V was clipped by 3 bases and J by 1 base; unmatched bases: 2. This CDR3 is CAWRDRGGTDTQYF. For the CDR3, the DNA is TGTGCCTGGAGAGACAGGGGGGGCACAGATACGCAGTATTTT.

This clonotype showed up many times. The chain recombines TRBV6-1 with TRBJ1-1; D might be TRBD1 (6 bases). Per the germline V gene, CDR1 is MNHNS and CDR2 is SASEGT. This CDR3 region has 13 residues. With 5 bases removed from V and 11 bases from J, the gap between germline ends came to 18 bases. CDR3 region: CASSPQGPGRAFF. The CDR3 DNA follows: TGTGCCAGCAGTCCTCAGGGGCCAGGGCGGGCTTTCTTT.

CDR3 DNA sequence: TGTGCCAGCAGCCCAGACAGGGGGGAGCAGTACGTC. It specifies CASSPDRGEQYV. The chain carries TRBV11-2 and TRBJ2-7, with 9 bases matching TRBD1. The junction had 3 bases not matched to a gene; V was cut back by 5 bases and J by 7 bases. Germline V gene sequence: CDR1 SGHAT, CDR2 FQNNGV. This CDR3 has 12 residues.

This clonotype has more than one count but fewer than ten. This chain connects TRBV12-3 or TRBV12-4 to TRBJ1-1; D is perhaps TRBD1 (6 bases). The ends were cut back, 7 bases at V and 8 bases at J, with 20 bases in the middle. The CDR3 loop spans 14 amino acids. The CDR3 reads CASIRMEGETEAFF. CDR3 bases: TGTGCCAGCATTCGAATGGAGGGGGAGACAGAAGCTTTCTTT.

This clonotype was detected a few times. The chain combines TRBV5-4 with TRBJ2-1; 8 nucleotides align to TRBD2. Germline CDR1 SGHNT, CDR2 YYREEE (reference sequence). After removal of 6 bases from V and 5 bases from J, the junction contained 7 bases not matched to a gene. The CDR3 consists of 14 residues. In DNA, the CDR3 is TGTGCCAGCAACCCGGGCGGGGGGAACAATGAGCAGTTCTTC. It specifies CASNPGGGNNEQFF. Full variable domain (missing parts from reference TRBV5-4 and TRBJ2-1): ETGVTQSPTHLIKTRGQQVTLRCSSQSGHNTVSWYQQALGQGPQFIFQYYREEENGRGNFPPRFSGLQFPNYSSELNVNALELDDSALYLCASNPGGGNNEQFFGPGTRLTVL.

The chain has TRBV30 and TRBJ1-4; no clear D gene. Trimming stripped 8 bases from V and 0 bases from J, with 10 bases between. In germline, CDR1 is GTSNPN, CDR2 SVGIG (reference sequence). There are 13 residues in the CDR3. The CDR3 DNA reads as TGTGCCGCCGCCCGAGCAACTAATGAAAAACTGTTTTTT. Amino acids: CAAARATNEKLFF.

The chain uses TRBV6-2 or TRBV6-3 and TRBJ2-7; D remains ambiguous. The length of the CDR3 is 13 residues. The ends were cut back, 4 bases at V and 2 bases at J, with 9 bases in the middle. CDR1 is MNHEY, CDR2 SVGEGT, per germline. Here the CDR3 reads CASSSRRTYEQYF. The CDR3 DNA reads as TGTGCCAGCAGTTCCCGACGGACCTACGAGCAGTACTTC.

The rearrangement uses TRBV6-2 or TRBV6-3 and TRBJ2-7; 8 positions match TRBD2. V lost 5 bases to trimming and J lost 7 bases; unmatched junction nucleotides: 16. CDR3 length equals 16 residues. Germline V gives CDR1 MNHEY, CDR2 SVGEGT. The CDR3 loop is CASSPGDPVAGWEQYV. CDR3 nucleotides: TGTGCCAGCAGTCCGGGAGACCCAGTAGCGGGATGGGAGCAGTACGTC.

This chain links TRBV20-1 with TRBJ1-5; possible D gene TRBD1, 6 bases. From germline, CDR1 is DFQATT and CDR2 SNEGSKA (reference sequence). Trimming took off 1 base at V and 6 bases at J, with 13 bases between the two ends. The CDR3 loop spans 14 amino acids. CDR3 in amino acids: CSARAQGGGQPQHF. The CDR3 DNA follows: TGCAGTGCTAGAGCCCAAGGGGGGGGTCAGCCCCAGCATTTT.